Detailed here is one T cell receptor (beta chain). No antigen is known for it. Thyroid surgery was performed in patients who had received no treatment beforehand. The CDR3 has 15 residues. Trimming cost V 6 bases and J 10 bases, with 24 bases left between them. Per germline, CDR1 DFQATT and CDR2 SNEGSKA (reference sequence). Per the original methods: Between-group CDR3 differences, defined by clinicopathological status, yielded a distant-metastasis classifier for papillary thyroid cancer. Through MiXCR, TCRdb re-clonotyped the PCR reads. The V and J calls and clone size are TCRdb's, not the authors'. The sample contains about 25,000 clones, approximately 22% of which appear only once. The entry originates in a study of metastatic and nonmetastatic thyroid tumors. Study-wide context: Malignant thyroid and benign thyroid patients provided blood and tumor or nodule tissue whose repertoires were compared. Regarding the study as a whole: When malignant thyroid tumors were compared with benign nodules, TCR beta diversity was reportedly significantly higher in the malignant tumors. This held in both blood and tumor samples.

The chain carries TRBV20-1 and TRBJ2-2; TRBD2 might be the D (7 bases). This TCR derives from a female donor with papillary thyroid cancer or a benign thyroid nodule (not recorded which). Some clones in this sample may be carry-over from other donors' samples. The sequenced sample was adjacent normal tissue. Here the CDR3 DNA reads TGCAGTGCAGGGGGGGGAGTGGGAACAATCGTGGAGCTGTTTTTT. Translated: CSAGGGVGTIVELFF.